The 14 T cell receptor beta chains presented below share a single source sample, sequenced in a study of PD-L1 blockade in urothelial cancer. Method: immunoSEQ multiplex PCR; TCRdb's copy keeps in-frame clones and lacks some. This sample has about 66,000 clones, with 88% found just once. Described time point: peripheral blood 6 weeks after treatment start. The sequencing here drew on PBMCs, taken around atezolizumab (anti-PD-L1) treatment. These TCRs come from a man aged 55 to 70 with urothelial cancer.

The chain joins TRBV19 to TRBJ2-6; the match to TRBD1 covers 10 bases. Germline V lookup: CDR1 LNHDA, CDR2 SQIVND (reference sequence). CDR3 length: 15 amino acids. V lost 9 bases and J lost 6; bases outside the gene matches: 8. DNA of the CDR3: TGTGCCAGCGGTGACAGGGGGCGGGTGGCCAACGTCCTGACTTTC. This sequence encodes CASGDRGRVANVLTF.

The chain is built from TRBV2 and TRBJ1-4; a weak D match, TRBD1 (5 bases). Trimming shortened V by 7 bases and J by 7 bases, and 13 bases separated the two germline ends. The CDR3 is 13 residues long. In germline, CDR1 is SNHLY, CDR2 FYNNEI. The CDR3 region is CASKAGPREKLFF. CDR3 bases: TGTGCCAGCAAGGCGGGACCACGTGAAAAACTGTTTTTT.

The CDR3 region is CASSPGVLGNTIYF. CDR3 coding DNA: TGTGCCAGCTCGCCGGGAGTATTGGGAAACACCATATATTTT. V is TRBV18 and J is TRBJ1-3, with no clear D. Trimming took off 6 bases at V and 4 bases at J, with 13 bases between the two ends. This CDR3 spans 14 amino acids. Germline V lookup: CDR1 KGHSH, CDR2 LQKENI.

This clone was observed once. The chain is built from TRBV5-1 and TRBJ2-7; D unresolved. This CDR3 spans 13 amino acids. The germline V gene encodes CDR1 SGHRS and CDR2 YFSETQ. V lost 1 base and J lost 1, with 6 bases in between. The CDR3 DNA sequence: TGCGCCAGCAGCTTGCCCAGTTCCTACGAGCAGTACTTC. Translated, it gives CASSLPSSYEQYF. The full variable domain, rest sourced from reference TRBV5-1 and TRBJ2-7, is KAGVTQTPRYLIKTRGQQVTLSCSPISGHRSVSWYQQTPGQGLQFLFEYFSETQRNKGNFPGRFSGRQFSNSRSEMNVSTLELGDSALYLCASSLPSSYEQYFGPGTRLTVT.

This chain uses TRBV6-6 with TRBJ1-3, with D unclear. The CDR3 runs to 13 residues. Trimming stripped 0 bases from V and 7 bases from J, with 7 bases between. From germline, CDR1 is MNHNY and CDR2 SVGAGI (reference sequence). CDR3 nucleotides: TGTGCCAGCAGTTACTCGGAGGGTAACACCATATATTTT. Encoded protein: CASSYSEGNTIYF.

V usage is TRBV30 and J usage is TRBJ2-1, with 8 bases fitting TRBD2. Per germline, CDR1 GTSNPN and CDR2 SVGIG (reference sequence). V was pared by 2 bases and J by 3 bases, with 6 bases of the junction left unmatched. The CDR3 sequence is 15 residues long. Here the CDR3 DNA reads TGTGCCTGGAGTTCTCCGGGACTAGGCTACAATGAGCAGTTCTTC. Translated, it gives CAWSSPGLGYNEQFF.

In regard to this clone: Other DNA variants within this sample encode the same CDR3. J is TRBJ2-7 and V is TRBV4-3; 9 bases match TRBD1. The trim removed 3 bases at V and 3 bases at J, leaving 9 bases unmatched. Germline assignment: CDR1 LGHNA and CDR2 YSLEER. This CDR3 contains 16 residues. CDR3 protein: CASSQSFGQGSYEQYF. CDR3 in DNA: TGCGCCAGCAGCCAGTCGTTCGGACAGGGGAGCTACGAGCAGTACTTC.

V is TRBV18 and J is TRBJ1-2, with TRBD1 matching 7 bases. Per the germline V gene, CDR1 is KGHSH and CDR2 is LQKENI. V lost 0 bases, J lost 4 bases, and 8 bases stayed unmatched. CDR3 length: 16 residues. CDR3 nucleotides: TGTGCCAGCTCACCACCCTTACAGGGGTTCACCTATGGCTACACCTTC. Amino acid sequence: CASSPPLQGFTYGYTF.

V gene TRBV11-2 combines with J gene TRBJ2-5; 12 bases align to TRBD1. The germline gives CDR1 SGHAT, CDR2 FQNNGV. Trimming cost V 0 bases and J 5 bases; bases outside gene matches: 4. The CDR3 runs 16 residues. The CDR3 DNA follows: TGTGCCAGCAGCTTAGATCAGGGACAGGGGGCGGAGACCCAGTACTTC. Translated: CASSLDQGQGAETQYF.

The chain recombines TRBV28 with TRBJ2-7, with 10 bases that match TRBD2. Germline V lookup: CDR1 MDHEN, CDR2 SYDVKM. The junction had 8 bases not matched to a gene; V was cut back by 2 bases and J by 7 bases. This CDR3 has 15 residues. The chain's CDR3 is CASSLTASGRGEQYF. CDR3 coding DNA: TGTGCCAGCAGTTTAACGGCTAGCGGGAGAGGTGAGCAGTACTTC.

The J gene is TRBJ2-1, the V gene TRBV5-1; D might be TRBD1 (6 bases). CDR1 and CDR2 (germline): SGHRS, YFSETQ. The CDR3 extends over 14 amino acids. Trimming took off 4 bases at V and 6 bases at J, with 14 bases between the two ends. This CDR3 reads CASSLGQLVNEQFF. In nucleotides, the CDR3 is TGCGCCAGCAGCCTTGGACAGCTCGTCAATGAGCAGTTCTTC.

The chain employs TRBV5-8 and TRBJ1-1; weak D call: TRBD1 (5 bases). Germline CDR1 SGHTS, CDR2 YDEGEE. This CDR3 region has 15 residues. Trimming cost V 0 bases and J 5 bases, with 14 bases left between them. The CDR3 protein is CASSLVGGSLTEAFF. In DNA form, the CDR3 reads TGTGCCAGCAGCTTGGTTGGGGGGAGTCTGACTGAAGCTTTCTTT. Filled out from reference TRBV5-8 and TRBJ1-1, the complete variable domain reads EAGVTQSPTHLIKTRGQQATLRCSPISGHTSVYWYQQALGLGLQFLLWYDEGEERNRGNFPPRFSGRQFPNYSSELNVNALELEDSALYLCASSLVGGSLTEAFFGQGTRLTVV.

This clone is a singleton in its sample. V usage is TRBV7-9 and J usage is TRBJ2-5; TRBD2 agrees at 8 bases. Trimming took 0 bases from V and 4 from J; bases not matched to a gene: 7. The CDR3 has 16 amino acids. Germline V gene sequence: CDR1 SEHNR, CDR2 FQNEAQ (reference sequence). For the CDR3, the DNA is TGTGCCAGCAGCTTAGCTGGCCTTCTAGCGGGAGAGACCCAGTACTTC. It specifies CASSLAGLLAGETQYF.

The rearrangement uses TRBV19 and TRBJ1-2; tentatively, D is TRBD1 (6 bases). V was shortened by 3 bases and J by 2 bases, with 10 bases between the two germline ends. This CDR3 spans 14 amino acids. The germline CDR1 and CDR2 sequences are LNHDA and SQIVND (reference sequence). CDR3 loop: CASSMGHTNYGYTF. The CDR3 nucleotides read TGTGCCAGTAGTATGGGACACACCAACTATGGCTACACCTTC.